The 20 T cell receptor beta chains presented below share a single source sample, sequenced in a study of blood T cells in healthy people across ages. Using a J-beta primer mix together with a sample-barcoded 5' primer, a second PCR was run for roughly 7 to 12 cycles. TCRdb itself ran the 5' RACE reads through MiXCR, one entry per CDR3 protein. The table includes hundreds of thousands of distinct CDR3 sequences, about 26% detected once. The sample also formed part of further work on T cells of mothers and their children.

Sequenced sample: blood. The receptors shown here come from a boy aged 5-17 years in good health.

The chain recombines TRBV11-2 with TRBJ2-1; the match to TRBD2 covers 8 bases. Trimming removed 6 bases from V and 2 bases from J; junction bases left unmatched: 9. The CDR3 extends over 16 amino acids. CDR1 is SGHAT, CDR2 FQNNGV, per germline. The CDR3 reads CASSQRLGRAYNEQFF. CDR3 nucleotide sequence: TGTGCCAGCAGTCAACGACTCGGGAGGGCCTACAATGAGCAGTTCTTC.

The chain is built from TRBV15 and TRBJ2-3, with D maybe TRBD2 (6 bases). This CDR3 has 16 amino acids. V gave up 1 base and J gave up 2 bases, with 13 bases separating them. CDR1 and CDR2 (germline): LNHNV, YYDKDF (reference sequence). The CDR3: CATSRVGGEVTDTQYF. The DNA of the CDR3 is TGTGCCACCAGCAGAGTCGGCGGGGAGGTCACAGATACGCAGTATTTT.

This clonotype occurred a few times. V usage is TRBV27 and J usage is TRBJ2-7, with 13 bases that match TRBD2. V lost 6 bases, J lost 2 bases, and 7 bases stayed unmatched. Germline CDR1 MNHEY, CDR2 SMNVEV (reference sequence). This CDR3 has 16 amino acids. The CDR3 DNA is TGTGCCAGCAGCCCCACAACTAGCGGGGGGGCCTACGAGCAGTACTTC. Translated: CASSPTTSGGAYEQYF.

This chain joins TRBV5-1 and TRBJ2-2, with D perhaps matching TRBD1 or TRBD2 (5 bases each). This CDR3 contains 15 residues. V was clipped by 0 bases and J by 4 bases, with 10 bases between them. Germline loops: CDR1 SGHRS, CDR2 YFSETQ. CDR3 residues: CASSLVRAGTGELFF. The DNA of the CDR3 is TGCGCCAGCAGCTTGGTCAGGGCGGGCACCGGGGAGCTGTTTTTT. The whole variable domain, remainder taken from reference TRBV5-1 and TRBJ2-2, is KAGVTQTPRYLIKTRGQQVTLSCSPISGHRSVSWYQQTPGQGLQFLFEYFSETQRNKGNFPGRFSGRQFSNSRSEMNVSTLELGDSALYLCASSLVRAGTGELFFGEGSRLTVL.

This clonotype has only a few counts. V gene TRBV6-5 combines with J gene TRBJ2-7, with TRBD2 identical over 9 bases. The CDR3 has 14 residues. The germline V gene encodes CDR1 MNHEY and CDR2 SVGAGI. V was clipped by 5 bases and J by 5 bases; unmatched bases: 7. DNA for the CDR3: TGTGCCAGCAGTCCCCTAGCGGGGAAGCACGAGCAGTACTTC. It codes for CASSPLAGKHEQYF.

This clonotype was recorded only once. The chain uses TRBV5-1 and TRBJ2-3; 10 bases map to TRBD1. V shed 3 bases and J 5 bases; nucleotides not matched to a gene: 6. The CDR3 contains 15 residues. Looked up from germline, CDR1 is SGHRS and CDR2 is YFSETQ. The CDR3 coding sequence is TGCGCCAGCAGCTCACCGGGACAGGGGAAAGATACGCAGTATTTT. Translating it yields CASSSPGQGKDTQYF.

CDR3 sequence: CASSTTFFGTGGGYTF. Written as DNA, the CDR3 is TGTGCCAGCAGTACAACTTTCTTCGGGACAGGTGGGGGCTACACCTTC. V gene TRBV6-1 combines with J gene TRBJ1-2, with TRBD1 identical over 8 bases. Germline V gene sequence: CDR1 MNHNS, CDR2 SASEGT. V lost 5 bases to trimming and J lost 8 bases; unmatched junction nucleotides: 16. CDR3 length equals 16 residues.

The genes are TRBV10-3 and TRBJ2-5; TRBD2 agrees at 11 bases. This CDR3 has 15 residues. Germline V gene lookup returns CDR1 ENHRY and CDR2 SYGVKD. V was clipped by 2 bases and J by 5 bases; unmatched bases: 4. CDR3: CAISEGLAGRETQYF. In DNA, the CDR3 is TGTGCCATCAGTGAGGGACTAGCGGGTCGGGAGACCCAGTACTTC.

The rearrangement uses TRBV7-9 and TRBJ2-1; the match to TRBD2 covers 8 bases. V lost 5 bases and J lost 7; bases outside the gene matches: 13. CDR1 and CDR2 (germline): SEHNR, FQNEAQ (reference sequence). The CDR3 has 16 amino acids. This chain's CDR3 is CASSPLRGGDENEQFF. CDR3 DNA sequence: TGTGCCAGCAGCCCCCTCCGGGGGGGCGATGAGAATGAGCAGTTCTTC.

This clonotype has a handful of counts. Given a much more abundant clone one base away, this may be a read error. The chain carries TRBV5-1 and TRBJ2-5; D unclear. The ends were cut back, 2 bases at V and 5 bases at J, with 13 bases in the middle. The CDR3 spans 14 residues. Germline V gene data show CDR1 as SGHRS and CDR2 as YFSETQ. The CDR3 DNA reads as TGCGCCAGCAGCTTCTACGGCGGTGGGGAGACCCAGTACTTC. This gives the protein CASSFYGGGETQYF.

The chain is built from TRBV27 and TRBJ2-7; 7 bases align to TRBD2. The better agreement between TRBJ2-1 and the DNA end casts doubt on the J call. Germline-derived CDR1 and CDR2 are MNHEY and SMNVEV (reference sequence). The CDR3 totals 14 residues. CDR3 in DNA: TGTGCCAGCAGTTTATCCGGGGGGTTGGATGAGCAGTTCTTC. The encoded protein is CASSLSGGLDEQFF.

The chain employs TRBV20-1 and TRBJ2-7, with D possibly matching TRBD1 (5 bases). V was clipped by 3 bases and J by 1 base, with 10 bases between them. In germline, CDR1 is DFQATT, CDR2 SNEGSKA (reference sequence). The CDR3 runs to 13 residues. CDR3 DNA sequence: TGCAGTGCTAGCAGGGAATTATCCTACGAGCAGTACTTC. It specifies CSASRELSYEQYF.

The sample holds a few counts of this clonotype. CDR3 DNA sequence: TGTGCCATCGGCGGGGGTAGCAGCACAGATACGCAGTATTTT. Translating gives CAIGGGSSTDTQYF. The rearrangement links TRBV10-3 to TRBJ2-3; TRBD2 agrees at 7 bases. The CDR3 covers 14 residues. Looked up from germline, CDR1 is ENHRY and CDR2 is SYGVKD. V shed 8 bases and J 0 bases; nucleotides not matched to a gene: 5.

This clonotype has just a few counts. J is TRBJ2-5 and V is TRBV20-1; TRBD2 agrees at 7 bases. Germline V gene data show CDR1 as DFQATT and CDR2 as SNEGSKA (reference sequence). The trim removed 5 bases at V and 0 bases at J, leaving 12 bases unmatched. The CDR3 is made up of 16 amino acids. This CDR3 reads CSARLGHGGYQETQYF. The CDR3 bases are TGCAGTGCTCGACTGGGTCACGGGGGGTACCAAGAGACCCAGTACTTC.

This clonotype was seen only a few times. The rearrangement uses TRBV20-1 and TRBJ1-5; a weak D match, TRBD1 (6 bases). Germline V gives CDR1 DFQATT, CDR2 SNEGSKA (reference sequence). The V gene lost 6 bases and the J gene lost 0 bases, with 18 bases spanning the gap. The CDR3 runs to 16 residues. Written as DNA, the CDR3 is TGCAGTGCGCCACCCCCGGACAGCTTTAGCAATCAGCCCCAGCATTTT. It translates to CSAPPPDSFSNQPQHF.

The CDR3 DNA reads TGTGCCAGCAGTACCTTAGGGCGGGATACTAATGAAAAACTGTTTTTT. It is translated as CASSTLGRDTNEKLFF. V gene TRBV12-3 or TRBV12-4 combines with J gene TRBJ1-4, with D unresolved. The V end lost 5 bases, the J end lost 2 bases, and 15 bases lay between the germline ends. The CDR3 runs to 16 residues.

Details on this clonotype: No conserved phenylalanine or tryptophan is present at the end of the CDR3, so a read error is the likely explanation. The DNA is omitted, as the CDR3 cannot be located on it reliably, and the CDR3 follows TCRdb's listing. This sequence joins TRBV5-3 and TRBJ2-1; the table's D call of TRBD1 was not tested on the DNA. TRBV5-3 is placed among ORFs of uncertain function. The CDR3 region is 9 residues in length, termini included. CDR3 protein: CARSEYRVL.

This clonotype was detected only a few times. V and J are TRBV18 and TRBJ2-5; 14 positions match TRBD2. V gave up 3 bases and J gave up 1 base; unmatched junction bases: 4. The CDR3 length is 17 residues. Germline CDR1 is KGHSH and CDR2 is LQKENI. The CDR3 spells CASSPGLAGVRQETQYF. CDR3 nucleotides: TGTGCCAGCTCACCGGGACTAGCGGGGGTCCGCCAAGAGACCCAGTACTTC.

This sequence joins TRBV25-1 and TRBJ1-3; D gene unclear. The V end was cut by 7 bases, the J end by 0 bases, with 13 bases between. The CDR3 sequence is 15 residues long. Germline loops: CDR1 MGHDK, CDR2 SYGVNS. Here the CDR3 reads CASTKGRSSGNTIYF. CDR3 DNA: TGTGCCAGCACCAAGGGCAGGAGCTCTGGAAACACCATATATTTT. Variable domain in full (rest from reference TRBV25-1 and TRBJ1-3): EADIYQTPRYLVIGTGKKITLECSQTMGHDKMYWYQQDPGMELHLIHYSYGVNSTEKGDLSSESTVSRIRTEHFPLTLESARPSHTSQYLCASTKGRSSGNTIYFGEGSWLTVV.

The V gene is TRBV12-3 or TRBV12-4, the J gene TRBJ2-5, with 7 nucleotides matching TRBD1. V trimming: 7 bases; J trimming: 2 bases; junction bases outside the gene matches: 10. The CDR3 spans 15 residues. The CDR3 DNA reads as TGTGCCAGCACTAGGACAGGAGCCACTCAAGAGACCCAGTACTTC. Its translation is CASTRTGATQETQYF.